The text below deals with one TCR beta chain. As yet, its antigen is unknown. This sample is drawn from a study of blood T cells in healthy people across ages. The authors isolated at least 7 million PBMCs per sample. The second PCR ran about 7 to 12 cycles with a sample-barcoded 5' primer and J-beta primers. Each CDR3 protein is one row after TCRdb ran MiXCR on the 5' RACE reads. The table shows some 780,000 distinct CDR3 sequences, with approximately 53% occurring only once. The CDR3 covers 13 residues. The ends were cut back, 7 bases at V and 2 bases at J, with 11 bases in the middle. Looked up from germline, CDR1 is LNHNV and CDR2 is YYDKDF (reference sequence). Study outcomes and limitations: Across samples, TCR beta diversity tracked strongly with naive T cell percentage. Getting older went along with TCR beta diversity per million T cells dropping roughly linearly. The unknown donor CMV status may have confounded expanded clonotype changes.

The V and J genes are TRBV15 and TRBJ2-5, with a weak D call TRBD2 (6 bases). Sequenced: blood. This receptor was obtained from a man aged 40-49 years in good health. CDR3 bases: TGTGCCACCACCCGGGGGACTCAAGAGACCCAGTACTTC. Its protein product is CATTRGTQETQYF. Full variable domain (outside the CDR3, taken from reference TRBV15 and TRBJ2-5): DAMVIQNPRYQVTQFGKPVTLSCSQTLNHNVMYWYQQKSSQAPKLLFHYYDKDFNNEADTPDNFQSRRPNTSFCFLDIRSPGLGDTAMYLCATTRGTQETQYFGPGTRLLVL.